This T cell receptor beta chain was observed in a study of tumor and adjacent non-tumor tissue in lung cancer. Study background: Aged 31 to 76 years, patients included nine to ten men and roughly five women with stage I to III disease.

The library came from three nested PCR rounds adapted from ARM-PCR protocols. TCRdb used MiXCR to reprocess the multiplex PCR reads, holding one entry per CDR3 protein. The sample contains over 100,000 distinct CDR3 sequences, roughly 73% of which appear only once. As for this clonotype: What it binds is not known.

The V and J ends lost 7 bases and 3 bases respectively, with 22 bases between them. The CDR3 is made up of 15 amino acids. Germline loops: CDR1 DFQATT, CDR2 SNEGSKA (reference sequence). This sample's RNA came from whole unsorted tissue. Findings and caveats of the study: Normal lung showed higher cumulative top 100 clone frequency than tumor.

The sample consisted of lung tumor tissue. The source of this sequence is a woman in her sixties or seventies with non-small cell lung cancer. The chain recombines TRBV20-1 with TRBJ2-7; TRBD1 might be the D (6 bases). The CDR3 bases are TGCAGTGTTAGGATCCCAGGGGCCTCCCGCTACGAGCAGTACTTC. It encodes CSVRIPGASRYEQYF.